This T cell receptor (beta chain) emerged from a study of blood T cells in healthy people across ages. The V end lost 7 bases, the J end lost 2 bases, and 14 bases lay between the germline ends. This CDR3 spans 14 amino acids. The second PCR ran roughly 7 to 11 cycles with a sample-barcoded 5' primer and J-beta primers. TCRdb re-derived calls from the 5' RACE reads in MiXCR, one entry per CDR3 protein. The sample consists of over 1.5 million distinct CDR3 sequences, around half of them appearing once. The chain uses TRBV12-3 or TRBV12-4 and TRBJ2-5, with D possibly being TRBD2 (6 bases). The receptor was isolated from a woman aged 40 to 55 in good health. Input material: blood. The CDR3 sequence: CASMPGTLQETQYF. Here the CDR3 DNA reads TGTGCCAGCATGCCTGGGACTTTACAAGAGACCCAGTACTTC.